A single sample gave rise to the 23 T cell receptor beta chains below, sequenced in a study of early T cells in non-severe SARS-CoV-2 infection. From the 5' RACE reads, TCRdb called clonotypes with MiXCR, one entry per CDR3 protein. The sample has tens of thousands of distinct CDR3 sequences; around 10% are singletons. Sample: whole blood. Source of these receptors: an adult who was a healthcare worker with PCR-confirmed SARS-CoV-2 infection or an uninfected control (not recorded which).

This clonotype has a single count. The chain has TRBV28 and TRBJ2-2; D may correspond to TRBD1 or TRBD2 (5 bases each). V gave up 7 bases and J gave up 9 bases, with 18 bases separating them. Germline V gene lookup returns CDR1 MDHEN and CDR2 SYDVKM. The CDR3 has 14 residues. CDR3 residues: CASIEGPFYRELFF. The CDR3 nucleotides read TGTGCCAGCATCGAGGGGCCTTTCTACAGGGAGCTGTTTTTT.

In its sample, this clonotype was seen a few times. This rearrangement joins TRBV29-1 to TRBJ2-7; 10 bases are a match to TRBD1. This CDR3 is built from 13 residues. The germline V gene has CDR1 SQVTM and CDR2 ANQGSEA. J was trimmed by 4 bases and V by 7 bases; bases with no gene match: 7. CDR3 region: CSAVGTGAYEQYF. The CDR3 region has the DNA TGCAGCGCCGTCGGGACAGGGGCATACGAGCAGTACTTC.

This clonotype was seen repeatedly, ten times or more. The chain couples TRBV29-1 to TRBJ2-7; unclear D gene. Germline V gives CDR1 SQVTM, CDR2 ANQGSEA. The CDR3 runs to 14 residues. V lost 4 bases and J 1 base, leaving 14 bases between the germline ends. CDR3 nucleotides: TGCAGCGTTGTCCCGGCCACACGATCCTACGAGCAGTACTTC. It specifies CSVVPATRSYEQYF.

In its sample, this clonotype was seen a few times. The chain recombines TRBV28 with TRBJ2-7; the D gene could be TRBD1 or TRBD2 (5 bases each). The CDR3 has 14 residues. The V and J ends lost 8 bases and 5 bases respectively, with 19 bases between them. Germline values: CDR1 MDHEN, CDR2 SYDVKM. CDR3 in amino acids: CASSVPGQGDEQYF. CDR3 coding DNA: TGTGCCAGCTCGGTACCGGGGCAGGGTGACGAGCAGTACTTC.

There are a few counts of this clonotype. This sequence joins TRBV6-5 and TRBJ2-1; TRBD2 aligns across 8 bases. The germline CDR1 and CDR2 sequences are MNHEY and SVGAGI. This CDR3 has 15 residues. V gave up 7 bases and J gave up 6 bases; unmatched junction bases: 11. The CDR3 reads CASTGGRGFGNEQFF. For the CDR3, the DNA is TGTGCCAGCACGGGGGGGCGCGGTTTCGGCAATGAGCAGTTCTTC.

This clonotype has at least ten counts. The CDR3 nucleotides are TGTGCCAGCCAAAATTTCCAAGAGACCCAGTACTTC. Protein sequence: CASQNFQETQYF. The chain carries TRBV28 and TRBJ2-5; no clear D gene. This CDR3 has 12 residues. The ends were cut back, 8 bases at V and 1 base at J, with 8 bases in the middle. Germline lookup yields CDR1 MDHEN and CDR2 SYDVKM.

This clonotype appeared many times. V and J are TRBV7-7 and TRBJ2-3; D not certain. Germline V gene lookup returns CDR1 SSHAT and CDR2 FNYEAQ (reference sequence). V was shortened by 1 base and J by 0 bases, with 8 bases between the two germline ends. The CDR3 consists of 15 residues. CDR3 sequence (DNA): TGTGCCAGCAGCTTAGGGATAGGAAGCACAGATACGCAGTATTTT. Its translation is CASSLGIGSTDTQYF.

This clonotype appeared many times. This chain uses TRBV12-3 or TRBV12-4 with TRBJ2-6, with no clear D. V was clipped by 1 base and J by 2 bases, with 6 bases between them. CDR3 length: 15 amino acids. Here the CDR3 DNA reads TGTGCCAGCAGTTTAGGGGTTGCTGGGGCCAACGTCCTGACTTTC. This translates into CASSLGVAGANVLTF.

The chain recombines TRBV20-1 with TRBJ2-3, with D possibly called TRBD1 or TRBD2 (5 bases each). Germline V gene data show CDR1 as DFQATT and CDR2 as SNEGSKA (reference sequence). This CDR3 has 13 amino acids. V lost 5 bases and J lost 1, with 10 bases in between. The CDR3: CSAGGSGTDTQYF. The CDR3 nucleotides are TGCAGTGCTGGGGGATCGGGCACAGATACGCAGTATTTT.

This clonotype showed up many times. The chain links TRBV20-1 to TRBJ1-1, with D uncertain. Germline CDR1 is DFQATT and CDR2 is SNEGSKA (reference sequence). The V end lost 6 bases, the J end lost 1 base, and 15 bases lay between the germline ends. This CDR3 has 14 residues. The CDR3 loop reads CSAEKGSENTEAFF. The CDR3 DNA follows: TGCAGTGCCGAGAAGGGAAGTGAGAACACTGAAGCTTTCTTT.

This clonotype occurred many times. This chain links TRBV13 with TRBJ2-2; the D is unclear. Trimming cost V 5 bases and J 6 bases, with 10 bases left between them. Germline CDR1 and CDR2: PRHDT and FYEKMQ (reference sequence). The CDR3 has 13 amino acids. In DNA, the CDR3 is TGTGCCAGCAGCCCCCGGATCTCCGGGGAGCTGTTTTTT. Encoded protein: CASSPRISGELFF.

This clonotype was counted at least ten times. The chain carries TRBV7-6 and TRBJ1-1; weak D call: TRBD1 (5 bases). V was trimmed by 4 bases and J by 1 base, leaving 13 bases between them. CDR3 length: 15 amino acids. The germline V gene has CDR1 SGHVS and CDR2 FNYEAQ. CDR3 sequence reads: CASSSREGGNTEAFF. The CDR3 region has the DNA TGTGCCAGCAGCTCCAGGGAGGGCGGGAACACTGAAGCTTTCTTT.

The table lists this clonotype with a few counts. This chain joins TRBV5-1 and TRBJ2-3; TRBD2 matches at 13 bases. Germline lookup yields CDR1 SGHRS and CDR2 YFSETQ. With 3 bases clipped from V and 1 base from J, the junction kept 11 bases outside the gene matches. CDR3 length: 19 amino acids. CDR3 protein: CASSSTSGGPLEGTDTQYF. CDR3 coding DNA: TGCGCCAGCAGCTCGACTAGCGGGGGGCCCCTAGAGGGCACAGATACGCAGTATTTT.

This clonotype has at least ten counts. The chain uses TRBV30 and TRBJ2-1; TRBD2 might be the D (5 bases). There are 14 residues in the CDR3. Germline V gene lookup returns CDR1 GTSNPN and CDR2 SVGIG (reference sequence). V lost 4 bases, J lost 0 bases, and 10 bases lay in between. As DNA, the CDR3 is TGTGCCTGGACCCAGCGGCTCTCCTACAATGAGCAGTTCTTC. Translating gives CAWTQRLSYNEQFF.

Only a few counts were recorded for this clonotype. The chain employs TRBV28 and TRBJ1-2; D may be TRBD1 (5 bases). Trimming removed 4 bases at V and 3 bases at J, with 12 bases between. The CDR3 is made up of 14 amino acids. Germline V CDR1 and CDR2: MDHEN, SYDVKM. The CDR3 loop is CASSSSGEYYGYTF. For the CDR3, the DNA is TGTGCCAGCAGTTCGTCGGGGGAGTACTATGGCTACACCTTC.

V is TRBV29-1 and J is TRBJ2-2; TRBD1 matches at 11 bases. Germline trimming cut 4 bases from V and 6 bases from J; bases unmatched to any gene: 1. CDR3 size: 13 residues. Germline V lookup: CDR1 SQVTM, CDR2 ANQGSEA. The CDR3 DNA sequence: TGCAGCGTTGGGACAGGGGGCTCCGGGGAGCTGTTTTTT. It codes for CSVGTGGSGELFF.

This clonotype occurred many times. The chain employs TRBV29-1 and TRBJ1-5, with no clear D. The CDR3 consists of 13 residues. Germline lookup yields CDR1 SQVTM and CDR2 ANQGSEA. The germline V and J ends were trimmed by 4 bases and 4 bases, with 11 bases remaining between them. CDR3: CSVALDLNQPQHF. The CDR3 DNA sequence: TGCAGCGTTGCGCTTGACTTAAATCAGCCCCAGCATTTT.

This clonotype has a handful of counts. The gene calls are TRBV7-6 and TRBJ2-1; TRBD2 matches 9 bases. The length of the CDR3 is 16 residues. Germline CDR1 and CDR2: SGHVS and FNYEAQ. V dropped 0 bases and J dropped 4; count of bases not matched to a gene: 4. CDR3 in amino acids: CASSLAAGGPYNEQFF. The CDR3 nucleotides read TGTGCCAGCAGCTTAGCGGCGGGGGGGCCGTACAATGAGCAGTTCTTC.

This clonotype came up many times. The J gene is TRBJ1-6, the V gene TRBV14; D is unresolved. V was shortened by 0 bases and J by 9 bases, with 9 bases between the two germline ends. The CDR3 covers 14 residues. Germline CDR1 is SGHDN and CDR2 is FVKESK. DNA for the CDR3: TGTGCCAGCAGCCAAGAAGTTTGGAGTTCACCCCTCCACTTT. Its protein product is CASSQEVWSSPLHF.

The chain is built from TRBV7-8 and TRBJ2-5; D possibly corresponds to TRBD1 (6 bases). The CDR3 contains 15 residues. The V end lost 5 bases, the J end lost 1 base, and 14 bases lay between the germline ends. Germline lookup yields CDR1 SGHVS and CDR2 FQNEAQ. This CDR3 is CASSATLRGQETQYF. The CDR3 DNA reads TGTGCCAGCAGCGCTACCCTCAGGGGCCAAGAGACCCAGTACTTC.

This clonotype was counted ten times or more. CDR3 protein: CATSDNRETNQPQHF. In nucleotides, the CDR3 is TGTGCCACCAGTGATAACAGGGAAACCAATCAGCCCCAGCATTTT. The V call is TRBV24-1, the J call TRBJ1-5; D possibly corresponds to TRBD1 (6 bases). The germline CDR1 and CDR2 sequences are KGHDR and SFDVKD. The CDR3 has 15 amino acids. Trimming left V 3 bases short and J 3 bases short, with 11 bases between.

Many counts were recorded for this clonotype. The chain has TRBV20-1 and TRBJ2-5, with a weak D call TRBD1 (6 bases). This CDR3 is 18 amino acids long. Germline CDR1 DFQATT, CDR2 SNEGSKA (reference sequence). Trimming removed 1 base from V and 4 bases from J, with 25 bases in between. The CDR3 coding sequence is TGCAGTGCTAGAGTTCGACAGGCCAGCCACCAATACAGAGAGACCCAGTACTTC. Amino acids: CSARVRQASHQYRETQYF.

The rearrangement uses TRBV20-1 and TRBJ2-2, with TRBD2 matching 8 bases. Germline V gene data show CDR1 as DFQATT and CDR2 as SNEGSKA (reference sequence). The trim removed 2 bases at V and 5 bases at J, leaving 4 bases unmatched. This CDR3 spans 14 amino acids. The CDR3 loop is CSARTERGTGELFF. The CDR3, as DNA: TGCAGTGCTAGAACTGAGCGGGGGACCGGGGAGCTGTTTTTT.